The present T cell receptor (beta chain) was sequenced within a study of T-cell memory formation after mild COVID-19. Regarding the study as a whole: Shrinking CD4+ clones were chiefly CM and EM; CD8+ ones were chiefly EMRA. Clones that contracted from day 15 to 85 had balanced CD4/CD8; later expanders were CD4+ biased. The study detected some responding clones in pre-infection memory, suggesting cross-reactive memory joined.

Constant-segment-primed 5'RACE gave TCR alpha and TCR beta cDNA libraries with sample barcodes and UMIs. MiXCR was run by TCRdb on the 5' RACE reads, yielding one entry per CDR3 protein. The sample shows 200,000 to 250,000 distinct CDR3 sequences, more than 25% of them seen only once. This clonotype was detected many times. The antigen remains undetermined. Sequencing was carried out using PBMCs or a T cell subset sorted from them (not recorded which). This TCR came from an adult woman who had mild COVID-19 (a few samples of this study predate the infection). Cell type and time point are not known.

CDR3 amino acids: CASSLRPGGQGPQTDTQYF. CDR3 nucleotides: TGTGCCAGCAGCCTACGCCCTGGGGGGCAAGGCCCCCAAACAGATACGCAGTATTTT. The chain is built from TRBV7-8 and TRBJ2-3; possibly TRBD1 or TRBD2 for D (6 bases each). V was cut by 5 bases and J by 3 bases, with 27 bases left in between. CDR1 SGHVS and CDR2 FQNEAQ come from the germline V gene. The CDR3 runs 19 residues. The full variable domain, its missing parts supplied by reference TRBV7-8 and TRBJ2-3, is GAGVSQSPRYKVAKRGQDVALRCDPISGHVSLFWYQQALGQGPEFLTYFQNEAQLDKSGLPSDRFFAERPEGSVSTLKIQRTQQEDSAVYLCASSLRPGGQGPQTDTQYFGPGTRLTVL.